The 2 T cell receptor beta chains in this list originate from one sample, sequenced in a study of shared clonotypes between healthy human individuals. This table comes from immunoSEQ multiplex PCR, and its TCRdb copy is limited to in-frame clones, with some not included. Here the sample spans about 710,000 clones, 73% being singletons. The specimen was memory CD4+ T cells sorted from blood. The subset: CD45RA-negative fraction. Every receptor here comes from a woman between 25 and 40 years old in good health.

The rearrangement uses TRBV5-1 and TRBJ2-2, with D possibly matching TRBD2 (5 bases). Germline CDR1 and CDR2: SGHRS and YFSETQ. V was cut by 0 bases and J by 5 bases, with 11 bases left in between. This CDR3 has 15 amino acids. The CDR3 bases are TGCGCCAGCAGCTTGGCCAAGACGGGAACCGGGGAGCTGTTTTTT. Protein sequence: CASSLAKTGTGELFF.

This chain joins TRBV9 and TRBJ2-1; 8 bases are shared with TRBD2. CDR3 length: 16 residues. In germline, CDR1 is SGDLS, CDR2 YYNGEE. V trimming: 3 bases; J trimming: 4 bases; junction bases outside the gene matches: 9. The CDR3 DNA is TGTGCCAGCAGCGGAGGGCCGGGACTAGGTTACAATGAGCAGTTCTTC. Its protein product is CASSGGPGLGYNEQFF.